The present T cell receptor beta chain was sequenced within a study of CD8+ T cells in alopecia areata. The table lists this clone with a count of one. Its antigen is as yet unknown. Treatment reported: oral pan-JAK inhibitor, 5-10 mg twice daily. Peripheral blood and lesional scalp punch biopsies came from alopecia areata patients. Study results and caveats: Persistence in scalp and blood during tofacitinib was observed for many expanded lesional clones.

The V and J ends lost 6 bases and 7 bases, in that order; junction bases with no gene match: 6. Germline lookup yields CDR1 LNHDA and CDR2 SQIVND (reference sequence). This CDR3 has 15 residues. cDNA serving as the sequencing template came from extracted, reverse transcribed RNA. Profiled with immunoSEQ multiplex PCR; TCRdb holds only in-frame clones, not every one. This sample has around 210,000 clones, with around 66% found just once. The receptor's source is a human donor with alopecia areata. Material: CD4+ T cells sorted from blood, obtained at week 4, from a patient treated with tofacitinib. The chain uses TRBV19 and TRBJ1-6; 10 bases are shared with TRBD1. The CDR3 sequence is CASRFGTGANSPLHF. The CDR3 DNA reads as TGTGCCAGTAGGTTTGGGACAGGGGCGAATTCACCCCTCCACTTT.